The T cell receptor beta chain under discussion was sequenced for a study of control samples from healthy donors and cancer patients. Method: immunoSEQ multiplex PCR; TCRdb's copy keeps in-frame clones and lacks some. The sample yields about 140,000 clones, around nine tenths seen once. The CDR3 contains 13 residues. CDR1 is SGHTA and CDR2 is FQGNSA in the germline V gene. V lost 1 base and J 7 bases, leaving 10 bases between the germline ends. This clone has only one observation. The V and J genes are TRBV7-2 and TRBJ1-2; tentative D call: TRBD1 (5 bases). The sequence derives from a man aged 30-40 years in good health. The sequencing input was blood. The CDR3 nucleotides read TGTGCCAGCAGCTTAGTCAGGGAGGCTGGCTACACCTTC. Translating gives CASSLVREAGYTF. Together with reference TRBV7-2 and TRBJ1-2, the CDR3 gives the full variable domain: GAGVSQSPSNKVTEKGKDVELRCDPISGHTALYWYRQSLGQGLEFLIYFQGNSAPDKSGLPSDRFSAERTGGSVSTLTIQRTQQEDSAVYLCASSLVREAGYTFGSGTRLTVV.